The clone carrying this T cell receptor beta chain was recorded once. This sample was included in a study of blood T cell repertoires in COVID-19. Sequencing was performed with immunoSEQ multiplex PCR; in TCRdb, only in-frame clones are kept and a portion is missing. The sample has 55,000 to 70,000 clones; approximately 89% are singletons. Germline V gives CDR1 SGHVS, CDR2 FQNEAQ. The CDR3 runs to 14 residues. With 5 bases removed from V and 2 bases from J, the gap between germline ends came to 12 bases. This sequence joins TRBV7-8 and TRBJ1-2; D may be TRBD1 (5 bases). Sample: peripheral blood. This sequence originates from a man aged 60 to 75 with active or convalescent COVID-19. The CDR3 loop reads CASSKRRGNYGYTF. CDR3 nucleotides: TGTGCCAGCAGCAAAAGGAGGGGAAACTATGGCTACACCTTC.